One and the same sample provided the 23 T cell receptor beta chains below, sequenced in a study of PD-1 blockade in classical Hodgkin lymphoma. The time point denotes: cycle 4 day 1 (C4D1), after 6 weeks of nivolumab. No patient escaped relapse after autologous stem cell transplantation, and brentuximab vedotin exposure varied. The protocol was immunoSEQ multiplex PCR, while the TCRdb copy is restricted to in-frame clones and leaves out a portion. The data show more than 40,000 clones, roughly 78% seen once. The input for sequencing was peripheral blood mononuclear cells (PBMCs), taken before the fourth cycle of nivolumab. The source is a human donor with classical Hodgkin lymphoma.

On this clone: This same CDR3 is encoded by further DNA sequences in the sample. V gene TRBV10-3 combines with J gene TRBJ2-5; 10 positions match TRBD1. The ends lost 5 bases at V and 3 bases at J; junction bases unmatched: 3. Germline CDR1 reads ENHRY; CDR2 reads SYGVKD. This CDR3 is 14 amino acids long. This CDR3 reads CAISSGTGEETQYF. CDR3 in DNA: TGTGCCATCAGTTCCGGGACAGGGGAAGAGACCCAGTACTTC.

The chain is built from TRBV7-9 and TRBJ1-2; 8 bases map to TRBD1. Germline lookup yields CDR1 SEHNR and CDR2 FQNEAQ (reference sequence). This CDR3 spans 16 amino acids. V was pared by 1 base and J by 2 bases, with 6 bases of the junction left unmatched. The CDR3 DNA follows: TGTGCCAGCAGCTTAGGGGCTCACAGGGGGAACTATGGCTACACCTTC. Its protein product is CASSLGAHRGNYGYTF.

The gene calls are TRBV28 and TRBJ2-3, with D unclear. Germline-derived CDR1 and CDR2 are MDHEN and SYDVKM. The V end lost 11 bases, the J end lost 2 bases, and 14 bases lay between the germline ends. The CDR3 consists of 13 residues. CDR3 amino acids: CAATGQFTDTQYF. DNA of the CDR3: TGTGCCGCGACCGGGCAGTTCACAGATACGCAGTATTTT. Looking up the rest from reference TRBV28 and TRBJ2-3 gives the full variable domain: DVKVTQSSRYLVKRTGEKVFLECVQDMDHENMFWYRQDPGLGLRLIYFSYDVKMKEKGDIPEGYSVSREKKERFSLILESASTNQTSMYLCAATGQFTDTQYFGPGTRLTVL.

The chain employs TRBV4-3 and TRBJ1-2, with a tentative D call TRBD1 (5 bases). Trimming stripped 0 bases from V and 7 bases from J, with 18 bases between. CDR3 length: 16 residues. From germline, CDR1 is LGHNA and CDR2 YSLEER. CDR3 region: CASSQDGTRVSGGYTF. CDR3 in DNA: TGCGCCAGCAGCCAAGATGGGACGAGGGTGTCAGGTGGCTACACCTTC.

The chain recombines TRBV30 with TRBJ1-5; D is possibly TRBD1 (5 bases). Trimming left V 0 bases short and J 6 bases short, with 18 bases between. The germline CDR1 and CDR2 sequences are GTSNPN and SVGIG (reference sequence). This CDR3 has 16 amino acids. CDR3 region: CAWSVSIDRAGQPQHF. In nucleotides, the CDR3 is TGTGCCTGGAGTGTATCGATTGACAGAGCGGGTCAGCCCCAGCATTTT. Full variable domain (missing parts from reference TRBV30 and TRBJ1-5): SQTIHQWPATLVQPVGSPLSLECTVEGTSNPNLYWYRQAAGRGLQLLFYSVGIGQISSEVPQNLSASRPQDRQFILSSKKLLLSDSGFYLCAWSVSIDRAGQPQHFGDGTRLSIL.

This clone was observed a few times. The gene calls are TRBV30 and TRBJ1-5; the match to TRBD1 covers 11 bases. The J segment lost 11 bases and the V segment lost 2 bases, leaving 5 bases of the junction unmatched. Germline loops: CDR1 GTSNPN, CDR2 SVGIG (reference sequence). This CDR3 contains 13 residues. CDR3: CAWSPGQGGTQHF. The CDR3 coding sequence is TGTGCCTGGAGTCCGGGACAGGGGGGCACCCAGCATTTT.

The rearrangement joins TRBV14 to TRBJ1-1; the D is unclear. The CDR3 extends over 15 amino acids. Between the trimmed V and J ends, which lost 4 bases and 4 bases, there was a span of 16 bases. Germline V gene sequence: CDR1 SGHDN, CDR2 FVKESK. The CDR3 region has the DNA TGTGCCAGCAGCCCGAACTTCGGCTTTGGCACTGAAGCTTTCTTT. Translated: CASSPNFGFGTEAFF.

In DNA form, the CDR3 reads TGTGCCAGCAGCTTATCGGGCTCTGGAAACACCATATATTTT. Translated: CASSLSGSGNTIYF. This rearrangement joins TRBV5-6 to TRBJ1-3, with unresolved D. The CDR3 is made up of 14 amino acids. The germline V gene encodes CDR1 SGHDT and CDR2 YYEEEE. V was pared by 2 bases and J by 0 bases, with 6 bases between.

The CDR3 coding sequence is TGTGCCAGCAGCTTAGGCTTCGGGGGCATCTACGAGCAGTACTTC. This sequence encodes CASSLGFGGIYEQYF. V and J are TRBV11-3 and TRBJ2-7; D might be TRBD1 or TRBD2, each matching 6 bases. This CDR3 comprises 15 residues. Per germline, CDR1 SGHNT and CDR2 YENEEA. Trimming shortened V by 1 base and J by 3 bases, and 13 bases separated the two germline ends.

This chain links TRBV19 with TRBJ2-5; D may be TRBD1 or TRBD2 (5 bases each). V gave up 5 bases and J gave up 5 bases, with 21 bases separating them. The CDR3 loop spans 16 amino acids. CDR1 and CDR2 from the germline V gene are LNHDA and SQIVND (reference sequence). Written as DNA, the CDR3 is TGTGCCAGTAGTCGCCCGAGGGACCGCCCTTCCGAGACCCAGTACTTC. The encoded protein is CASSRPRDRPSETQYF.

CDR3 amino acids: CASSLSEWYNEQFF. CDR3 sequence (DNA): TGTGCCAGCAGCTTATCGGAATGGTACAATGAGCAGTTCTTC. The chain joins TRBV7-9 to TRBJ2-1; D not resolved. V was clipped by 2 bases and J by 4 bases, with 9 bases between them. Germline CDR1 is SEHNR and CDR2 is FQNEAQ (reference sequence). The CDR3 extends over 14 amino acids. The whole variable domain, filled in from reference TRBV7-9 and TRBJ2-1, reads DTGVSQNPRHKITKRGQNVTFRCDPISEHNRLYWYRQTLGQGPEFLTYFQNEAQLEKSRLLSDRFSAERPKGSFSTLEIQRTEQGDSAMYLCASSLSEWYNEQFFGPGTRLTVL.

This clone turned up a few times. The chain links TRBV19 to TRBJ1-6, with D possibly being TRBD1 (5 bases). The CDR3 sequence is 16 residues long. The V end was cut by 6 bases, the J end by 2 bases, with 14 bases between. The germline V gene encodes CDR1 LNHDA and CDR2 SQIVND (reference sequence). The CDR3 reads CASRPDSNPYNSPLHF. CDR3 nucleotides: TGTGCCAGTAGGCCAGACAGCAATCCCTATAATTCACCCCTCCACTTT. Full variable domain (outside the CDR3, taken from reference TRBV19 and TRBJ1-6): DGGITQSPKYLFRKEGQNVTLSCEQNLNHDAMYWYRQDPGQGLRLIYYSQIVNDFQKGDIAEGYSVSREKKESFPLTVTSAQKNPTAFYLCASRPDSNPYNSPLHFGNGTRLTVT.

This clone has just a few counts. V gene TRBV9 combines with J gene TRBJ1-3; D possibly corresponds to TRBD1 (6 bases). With 0 bases removed from V and 0 bases from J, the gap between germline ends came to 13 bases. From germline, CDR1 is SGDLS and CDR2 YYNGEE. This CDR3 is built from 17 residues. CDR3 DNA: TGTGCCAGCAGCGTAGGCGATGACAGGCACTCTGGAAACACCATATATTTT. Translating it yields CASSVGDDRHSGNTIYF.

This chain connects TRBV15 to TRBJ2-5; unclear D gene. This CDR3 spans 15 amino acids. Trimming removed 6 bases at V and 5 bases at J, with 19 bases between. The germline V gene has CDR1 LNHNV and CDR2 YYDKDF (reference sequence). CDR3 bases: TGTGCCACCAGTCCGCCGTTTGTCAGCGCGGAGACCCAGTACTTC. Protein: CATSPPFVSAETQYF.

V is TRBV2 and J is TRBJ2-1, with 9 bases identical to TRBD1. The ends lost 8 bases at V and 6 bases at J; junction bases unmatched: 8. This CDR3 is 14 amino acids long. Germline V gives CDR1 SNHLY, CDR2 FYNNEI. DNA of the CDR3: TGTGCCAGCCAACGGACAGGGGTCATCAATGAGCAGTTCTTC. As protein: CASQRTGVINEQFF. The full variable domain, rest sourced from reference TRBV2 and TRBJ2-1, is EPEVTQTPSHQVTQMGQEVILRCVPISNHLYFYWYRQILGQKVEFLVSFYNNEISEKSEIFDDQFSVERPDGSNFTLKIRSTKLEDSAMYFCASQRTGVINEQFFGPGTRLTVL.

The chain has TRBV19 and TRBJ2-7; no clear D. CDR3 length: 14 amino acids. V lost 1 base to trimming and J lost 3 bases, with 10 bases between them. Per the germline V gene, CDR1 is LNHDA and CDR2 is SQIVND (reference sequence). The CDR3 nucleotides read TGTGCCAGTAGTATAGGTTCACGAGTCTACGAGCAGTACTTC. As protein: CASSIGSRVYEQYF.

The chain combines TRBV5-1 with TRBJ1-1; D is ambiguous. With 0 bases removed from V and 1 base from J, the gap between germline ends came to 7 bases. Looked up from germline, CDR1 is SGHRS and CDR2 is YFSETQ. CDR3 size: 14 residues. In DNA form, the CDR3 reads TGCGCCAGCAGCTTGGCCATAGAGAACACTGAAGCTTTCTTT. It codes for CASSLAIENTEAFF.

This clone was found once. One end of the junction is discordant with germline, which a read error may explain. The chain is built from TRBV7-7 and TRBJ2-3, with 8 bases identical to TRBD2. Germline V gene data show CDR1 as SSHAT and CDR2 as FNYEAQ (reference sequence). This CDR3 has 13 amino acids. The CDR3 DNA sequence: TGTGCTAGCAGCTCGGGGGGGGCAGATACGCAGTATTTT. Translation gives CASSSGGADTQYF.

The chain combines TRBV10-1 with TRBJ1-2, with D maybe TRBD1 (5 bases). Germline CDR1 is WNHNN and CDR2 is SYGVQD (reference sequence). V lost 5 bases, J lost 4 bases, and 23 bases lay in between. The CDR3 sequence is 17 residues long. The CDR3, as DNA: TGCGCCAGCAGTAAATCTGGCGGGCAGGGATCTTTCTATGGCTACACCTTC. Translated, it gives CASSKSGGQGSFYGYTF.

CDR3 sequence (DNA): TGTGCCAGTAGGCCGCCCGACGGGACAGATACGCAGTATTTT. It encodes CASRPPDGTDTQYF. This chain uses TRBV19 with TRBJ2-3; D unresolved. In germline, CDR1 is LNHDA, CDR2 SQIVND (reference sequence). The germline V and J ends were trimmed by 6 bases and 3 bases, with 13 bases remaining between them. The CDR3 loop spans 14 amino acids.

This clone has only a few counts. This chain uses TRBV28 with TRBJ2-6; D is perhaps TRBD1 or TRBD2 (6 bases each). Trimming cost V 3 bases and J 4 bases, with 10 bases left between them. Germline V gene sequence: CDR1 MDHEN, CDR2 SYDVKM. The CDR3 contains 15 residues. The CDR3 reads CASSFRGVGANVLTF. The CDR3 DNA is TGTGCCAGCAGTTTTAGGGGGGTCGGGGCCAACGTCCTGACTTTC.

The chain recombines TRBV27 with TRBJ2-6; D perhaps matches TRBD1 (8 bases). This CDR3 has 17 amino acids. V gave up 4 bases and J gave up 4 bases, with 17 bases separating them. Germline CDR1 reads MNHEY; CDR2 reads SMNVEV (reference sequence). CDR3 protein: CASSSQGGLSGANVLTF. The CDR3 DNA reads TGTGCCAGCAGTTCACAGGGGGGGCTCTCAGGGGCCAACGTCCTGACTTTC. The full variable domain, rest sourced from reference TRBV27 and TRBJ2-6, is EAQVTQNPRYLITVTGKKLTVTCSQNMNHEYMSWYRQDPGLGLRQIYYSMNVEVTDKGDVPEGYKVSRKEKRNFPLILESPSPNQTSLYFCASSSQGGLSGANVLTFGAGSRLTVL.

This chain connects TRBV7-9 to TRBJ2-5, with 7 bases matching TRBD2. Germline loops: CDR1 SEHNR, CDR2 FQNEAQ (reference sequence). V gave up 3 bases and J gave up 2 bases; unmatched junction bases: 3. This CDR3 has 14 amino acids. The CDR3 protein is CASSFGGGQETQYF. The CDR3 DNA reads as TGTGCCAGCAGCTTTGGCGGGGGACAAGAGACCCAGTACTTC.